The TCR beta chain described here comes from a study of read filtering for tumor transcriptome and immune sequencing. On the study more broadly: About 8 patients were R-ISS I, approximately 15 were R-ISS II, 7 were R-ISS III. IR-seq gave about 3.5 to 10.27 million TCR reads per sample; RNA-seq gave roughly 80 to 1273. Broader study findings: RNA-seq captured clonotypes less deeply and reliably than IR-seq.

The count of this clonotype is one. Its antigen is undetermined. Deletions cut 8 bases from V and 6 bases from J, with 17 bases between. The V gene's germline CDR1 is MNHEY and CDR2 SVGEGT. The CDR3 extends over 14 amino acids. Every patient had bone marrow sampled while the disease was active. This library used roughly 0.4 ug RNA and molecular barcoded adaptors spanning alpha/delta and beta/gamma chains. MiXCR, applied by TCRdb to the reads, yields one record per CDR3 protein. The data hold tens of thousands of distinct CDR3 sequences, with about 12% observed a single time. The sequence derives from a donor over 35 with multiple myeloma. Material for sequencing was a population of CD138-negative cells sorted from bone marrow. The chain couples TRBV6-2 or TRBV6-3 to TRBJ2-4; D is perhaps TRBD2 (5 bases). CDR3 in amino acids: CASSLLEALNIQYF. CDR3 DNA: TGTGCCAGCTCTCTACTGGAGGCTTTAAACATTCAGTACTTC.